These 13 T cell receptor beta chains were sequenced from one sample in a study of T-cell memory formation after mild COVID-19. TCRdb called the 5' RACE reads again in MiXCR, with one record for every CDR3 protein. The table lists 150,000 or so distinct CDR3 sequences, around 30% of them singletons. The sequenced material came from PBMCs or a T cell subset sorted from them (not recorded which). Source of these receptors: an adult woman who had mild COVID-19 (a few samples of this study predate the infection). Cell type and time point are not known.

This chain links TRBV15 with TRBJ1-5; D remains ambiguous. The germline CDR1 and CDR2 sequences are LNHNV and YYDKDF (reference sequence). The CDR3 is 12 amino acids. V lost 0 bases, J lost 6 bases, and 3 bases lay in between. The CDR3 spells CATSRDFQPQHF. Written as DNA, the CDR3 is TGTGCCACCAGCAGAGATTTTCAGCCCCAGCATTTT.

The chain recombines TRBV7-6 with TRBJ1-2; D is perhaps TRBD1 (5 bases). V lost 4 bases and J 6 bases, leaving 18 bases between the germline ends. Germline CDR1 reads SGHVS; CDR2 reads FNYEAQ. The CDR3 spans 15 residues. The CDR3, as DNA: TGTGCCAGCAGCTGGGGGGGGTCGCGACCCCATGGCTACACCTTC. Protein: CASSWGGSRPHGYTF.

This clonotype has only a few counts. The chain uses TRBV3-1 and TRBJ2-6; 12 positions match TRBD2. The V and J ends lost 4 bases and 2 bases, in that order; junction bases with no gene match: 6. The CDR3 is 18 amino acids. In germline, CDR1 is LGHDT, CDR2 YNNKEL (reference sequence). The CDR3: CASSRLTSGGTGANVLTF. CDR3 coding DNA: TGTGCCAGCAGCCGGCTGACTAGCGGGGGAACTGGGGCCAACGTCCTGACTTTC.

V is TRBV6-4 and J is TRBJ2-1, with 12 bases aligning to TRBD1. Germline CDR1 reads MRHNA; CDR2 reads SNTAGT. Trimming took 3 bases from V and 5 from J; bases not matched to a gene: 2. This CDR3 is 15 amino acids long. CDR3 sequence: CASSEGTGGNNEQFF. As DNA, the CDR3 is TGTGCCAGCAGTGAAGGGACAGGGGGCAACAATGAGCAGTTCTTC.

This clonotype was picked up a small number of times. CDR3 protein: CASSLEVYQETQYF. CDR3 nucleotide sequence: TGTGCCAGCAGCTTAGAGGTTTACCAAGAGACCCAGTACTTC. The chain has TRBV7-6 and TRBJ2-5, with D unclear. V was shortened by 1 base and J by 0 bases, with 6 bases between the two germline ends. Germline V gives CDR1 SGHVS, CDR2 FNYEAQ. The CDR3 is 14 residues long.

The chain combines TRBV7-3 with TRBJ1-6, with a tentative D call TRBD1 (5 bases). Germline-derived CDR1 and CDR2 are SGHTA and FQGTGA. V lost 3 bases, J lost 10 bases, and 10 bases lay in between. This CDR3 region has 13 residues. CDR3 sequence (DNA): TGTGCCAGCAGCTTTGGGGCTCGCTCACCCCTCCACTTT. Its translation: CASSFGARSPLHF. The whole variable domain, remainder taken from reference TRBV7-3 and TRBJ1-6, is GAGVSQTPSNKVTEKGKYVELRCDPISGHTALYWYRQSLGQGPEFLIYFQGTGAADDSGLPNDRFFAVRPEGSVSTLKIQRTERGDSAVYLCASSFGARSPLHFGNGTRLTVT.

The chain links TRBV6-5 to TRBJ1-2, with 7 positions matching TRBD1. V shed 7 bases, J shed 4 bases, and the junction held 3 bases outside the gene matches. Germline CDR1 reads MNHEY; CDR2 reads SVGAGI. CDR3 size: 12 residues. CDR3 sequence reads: CASTDRVYGYTF. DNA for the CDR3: TGTGCCAGCACCGACAGGGTCTATGGCTACACCTTC.

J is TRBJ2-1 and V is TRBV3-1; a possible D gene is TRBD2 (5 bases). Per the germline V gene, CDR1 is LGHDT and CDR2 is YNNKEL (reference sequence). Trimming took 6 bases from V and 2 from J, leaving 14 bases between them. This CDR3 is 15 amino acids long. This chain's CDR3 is CASRQFGSPYNEQFF. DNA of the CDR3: TGTGCCAGCAGGCAATTTGGGAGTCCCTACAATGAGCAGTTCTTC.

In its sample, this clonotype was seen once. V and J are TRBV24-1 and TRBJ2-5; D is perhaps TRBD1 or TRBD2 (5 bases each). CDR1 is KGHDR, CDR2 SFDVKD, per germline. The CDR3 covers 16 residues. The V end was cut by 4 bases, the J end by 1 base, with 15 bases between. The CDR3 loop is CATSEGTGRTQETQYF. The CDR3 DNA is TGTGCCACCAGTGAGGGAACGGGGCGCACCCAAGAGACCCAGTACTTC.

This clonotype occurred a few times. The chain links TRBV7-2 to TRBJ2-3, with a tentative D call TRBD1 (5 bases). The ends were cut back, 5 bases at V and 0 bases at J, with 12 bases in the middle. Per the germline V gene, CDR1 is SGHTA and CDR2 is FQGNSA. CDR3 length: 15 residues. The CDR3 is CASSLYRISTDTQYF. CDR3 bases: TGTGCCAGCAGCCTATACAGGATTAGCACAGATACGCAGTATTTT.

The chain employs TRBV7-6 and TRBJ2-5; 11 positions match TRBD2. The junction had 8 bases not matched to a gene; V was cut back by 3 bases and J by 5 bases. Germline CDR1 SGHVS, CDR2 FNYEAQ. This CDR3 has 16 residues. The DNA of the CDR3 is TGTGCCAGCAGCTTCGGTAGCGGGGGGGCCGGGGAGACCCAGTACTTC. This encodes CASSFGSGGAGETQYF.

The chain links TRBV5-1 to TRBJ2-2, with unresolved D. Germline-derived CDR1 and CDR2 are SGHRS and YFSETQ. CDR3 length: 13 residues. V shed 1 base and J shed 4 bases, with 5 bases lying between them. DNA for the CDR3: TGCGCCAGCAGCTTGAGAACCACCGGGGAGCTGTTTTTT. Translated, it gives CASSLRTTGELFF.

The CDR3 DNA is TGTGCCAGCAGTCTTTTTGGAGGGGATGAGGGCAATCAGCCCCAGCATTTT. Translating it yields CASSLFGGDEGNQPQHF. This chain connects TRBV6-7 to TRBJ1-5; a weak D match, TRBD1 (5 bases). TRBV6-7 is treated as an ORF (open reading frame) with a function not yet certain. Trimming took 5 bases from V and 2 from J, leaving 19 bases between them. CDR3 length equals 17 residues.